The T cell receptor beta chain described here comes from a study of T-cell reconstitution after alpha-beta-depleted transplantation in children. The CDR3 is 15 amino acids. In germline, CDR1 is LNHDA, CDR2 SQIVND (reference sequence). The ends were cut back, 10 bases at V and 0 bases at J, with 18 bases in the middle. TCRbeta library construction was performed incorporating unique molecular identifiers. TCRdb recomputed calls from the PCR reads with MiXCR, one row per CDR3 protein. The table has under 300,000 distinct CDR3 sequences, approximately 10% seen once. This clonotype was seen repeatedly, ten times or more.

Specimen: peripheral blood, collected 180 days after TCRalphabeta/CD19-depleted stem cell transplant. The source is a male patient between 2 and 15 years old who had a stem cell transplant for chronic granulomatous disease, so the T cells may come from the graft donor. V gene TRBV19 combines with J gene TRBJ1-2; D unclear. The CDR3 DNA reads TGTGCCACCACACTCCCCGACGGATCTAACTATGGCTACACCTTC. Amino acid sequence: CATTLPDGSNYGYTF.